These T cell receptor beta chains were read from a single sample in a study of cytomegalovirus exposure and HLA in healthy donors. The data were produced by immunoSEQ multiplex PCR, yet TCRdb's version contains in-frame clones alone and is incomplete. Among about 80,000 clones listed, about 78% were seen once. What was sequenced was PBMCs. These receptors all come from a man aged 45-65 years in good health and CMV-seronegative. The CDR3 runs from the conserved cysteine through the conserved F or W. A D gene is named only where the DNA matches it firmly. Clone size is stated in some rows and not others, as once, few, many or a class when expanded.

cdr3_length j_call d_call v_call clone_size cdr3_nt cdr3_aa
18 TRBJ2-3 TRBD1 TRBV7-3 - TGTGCCAGCAGCTTAAATCCAGTTGGGACAGGGGTGTCAGATACGCAGTATTTT CASSLNPVGTGVSDTQYF
16 TRBJ2-3 TRBD2 TRBV27 - TGTGCCAGCAGTTCGGTCATGGGGGGGGGCACAGATACGCAGTATTTT CASSSVMGGGTDTQYF
12 TRBJ2-7 - TRBV25-1 - TGTGCCAGCAGTGAACACGGCTACGAGCAGTACTTC CASSEHGYEQYF
16 TRBJ2-6 - TRBV18 - TGTGCCAGCTCACCTGCAGGCAGCTCTGGGGCCAACGTCCTGACTTTC CASSPAGSSGANVLTF
15 TRBJ1-5 TRBD1 TRBV6-1 few TGTGCCAGCAGTGTGGCAGGGGGAAGAAATCAGCCCCAGCATTTT CASSVAGGRNQPQHF
14 TRBJ1-2 - TRBV6-1 few TGTGCCAGCAGTGAAGTAACAGGGAAAGGTGGCTACACCTTC CASSEVTGKGGYTF
13 TRBJ1-1 - TRBV18 once TGTGCCAGCTCACCTTATCGAACGGGTGAAGCTTTCTTT CASSPYRTGEAFF
17 TRBJ2-1 - TRBV27 once TGTGCCAGCAGTTTCGTTGGTGGGCCGCTCGCCTACAATGAGCAGTTCTTC CASSFVGGPLAYNEQFF
14 TRBJ2-1 - TRBV9 - TGTGCCAGCAGTTACGGTGGGGCCGGGAATGAGCAGTTCTTC CASSYGGAGNEQFF
15 TRBJ1-2 - TRBV6-5 - TGTGCCAGCACCCCCCGGGGGGCGTCAAACTATGGCTACACCTTC CASTPRGASNYGYTF
15 TRBJ1-2 TRBD1 TRBV6-1 few TGTGCCAGCAGTGATTCCTCCGGGACAGGGGGCGGCTACACCTTC CASSDSSGTGGGYTF
15 TRBJ2-1 TRBD1 TRBV10-1 - TGCGCCAGCAGTGAGTCGCGACAGGGTGGCAATGAGCAGTTCTTC CASSESRQGGNEQFF
16 TRBJ2-2 TRBD1 TRBV9 once TGTGCCAGCAGCGTAGCGGCAGGGGGAGACACCGGGGAGCTGTTTTTT CASSVAAGGDTGELFF
15 TRBJ1-4 TRBD1 TRBV7-2 - TGTGCCAGCAGCTTAGGGGACAGGCGTAGAGAAAAACTGTTTTTT CASSLGDRRREKLFF
16 TRBJ2-1 TRBD2 TRBV11-2 - TGTGCCAGCAGCGGGGGTTCAGCGGGGGGGCCCAGTGAGCAGTTCTTC CASSGGSAGGPSEQFF
13 TRBJ2-7 TRBD2 TRBV19 - TGTGCCAGTGGCGGGGGGACCTCCTACGAGCAGTACTTC CASGGGTSYEQYF
15 TRBJ1-5 TRBD1 TRBV2 - TGTGCCAGCAGAGTCCAGGGGGCTAGCAATCAGCCCCAGCATTTT CASRVQGASNQPQHF
13 TRBJ2-7 - TRBV7-8 - TGTGCCAGCAGCTCCGGCCCTAGCAACGAGCAGTACTTC CASSSGPSNEQYF
15 TRBJ2-2 TRBD1 TRBV11-3 - TGTGCCAGCAGCCTAGGACAGGGGGTATTCGGGGAGCTGTTTTTT CASSLGQGVFGELFF
15 TRBJ1-1 - TRBV19 - TGTGCCAGTAGTATAGATCCGGACACTTGGACTGAAGCTTTCTTT CASSIDPDTWTEAFF
12 TRBJ2-1 TRBD2 TRBV19 - TGTGCCAGTAGTATGACTAGCCTTGAGCAGTTCTTC CASSMTSLEQFF
14 TRBJ1-6 TRBD1 TRBV6-4 few TGTGCCAGCAGTGACGGGACAGGGGGCTCACCCCTCCACTTT CASSDGTGGSPLHF
16 TRBJ1-3 - TRBV15 - TGTGCCACCAGCACCGATCAGGGGACGACTGGAAACACCATATATTTT CATSTDQGTTGNTIYF
15 TRBJ1-1 - TRBV18 - TGTGCCAGCTCTCGAGCAATAGGGGTAGACACTGAAGCTTTCTTT CASSRAIGVDTEAFF
15 TRBJ2-2 - TRBV19 - TGTGCCAGTAGTATCGTCGACAGAAACACCGGGGAGCTGTTTTTT CASSIVDRNTGELFF
14 TRBJ2-1 TRBD1 TRBV4-1 - TGCGCCAGCAACCGGGACAGGGGGCGAAATGAGCAGTTCTTC CASNRDRGRNEQFF
13 TRBJ1-1 - TRBV30 - TGTGCCTGGAGGTTAGGGGGGAACACTGAAGCTTTCTTT CAWRLGGNTEAFF
15 TRBJ2-5 - TRBV27 - TGTGCCAGCAGTCCGCGGGTACAGGGTTCGGAGACCCAGTACTTC CASSPRVQGSETQYF
16 TRBJ2-7 - TRBV15 - TGTGCCACCAGCAGAGAAGGTCAGGCAGGATTAGGTGAGCAGTACTTC CATSREGQAGLGEQYF
14 TRBJ1-4 - TRBV4-1 - TGCGCCAGCAGCCAAGGCGGAAATAATGAAAAACTGTTTTTT CASSQGGNNEKLFF
16 TRBJ2-7 - TRBV27 - TGTGCCAGCAGTTTCCTCCGGTTTCTTCCCTCCTACGAGCGGTACTTC CASSFLRFLPSYERYF
15 TRBJ2-7 TRBD1 TRBV30 - TGTGCCTGTAACAGGGGGCTTGGCGGGACCTACGAGCAGTACTTC CACNRGLGGTYEQYF